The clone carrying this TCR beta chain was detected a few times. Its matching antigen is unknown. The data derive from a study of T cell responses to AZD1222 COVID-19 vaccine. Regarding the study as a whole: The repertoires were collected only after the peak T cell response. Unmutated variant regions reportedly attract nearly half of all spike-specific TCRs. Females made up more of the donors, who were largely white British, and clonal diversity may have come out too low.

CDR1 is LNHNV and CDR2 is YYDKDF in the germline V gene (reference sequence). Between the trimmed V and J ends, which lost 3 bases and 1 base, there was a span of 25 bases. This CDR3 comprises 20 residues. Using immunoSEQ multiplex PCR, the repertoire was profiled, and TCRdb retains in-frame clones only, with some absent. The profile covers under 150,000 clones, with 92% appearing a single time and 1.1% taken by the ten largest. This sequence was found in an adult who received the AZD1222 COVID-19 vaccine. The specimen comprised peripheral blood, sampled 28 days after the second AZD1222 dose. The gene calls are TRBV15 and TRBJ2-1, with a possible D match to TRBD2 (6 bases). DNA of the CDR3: TGTGCCACCAGCAGGCCTGGGTTCGGGGACCGGGGGATATCCTACAATGAGCAGTTCTTC. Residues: CATSRPGFGDRGISYNEQFF. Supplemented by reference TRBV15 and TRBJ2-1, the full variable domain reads DAMVIQNPRYQVTQFGKPVTLSCSQTLNHNVMYWYQQKSSQAPKLLFHYYDKDFNNEADTPDNFQSRRPNTSFCFLDIRSPGLGDTAMYLCATSRPGFGDRGISYNEQFFGPGTRLTVL.